This TCR beta chain was recorded in a study of shared clonotypes between healthy human individuals. Cells designated naive CD8 were CD45RO-negative and were positively selected for CCR7, with terminally differentiated effector memory CD45RA+ cells excluded. As for this clone: The antigen remains unidentified.

Researchers divided each subset's genomic DNA evenly across several immunoSEQ plates. The repertoire was sequenced with immunoSEQ multiplex PCR; TCRdb's copy has only in-frame clones and lacks some. This sample has millions of clones, with over 85% found just once. Regarding the study as a whole: Sorted-subset sequencing was shown by rarefaction to be incomplete despite large depth. Limitation of the genetic and exposure-history diversity represented came from the few donors.

This CDR3 is built from 15 residues. Trimming at V came to 5 bases and at J to 4 bases, leaving 4 bases not matched to a gene. CDR1 SGHTA and CDR2 FQGTGA come from the germline V gene. Sequencing was done on a sample of naive CD8+ T cells sorted from blood. The sequence was collected from a young man in good health. The rearrangement joins TRBV7-3 to TRBJ2-3; 12 bases agree with TRBD2. The DNA for the CDR3 is TGTGCCAGCAGCGCTAGCGGGGGGGCCTCAGATACGCAGTATTTT. Translation gives CASSASGGASDTQYF.